Included here is one TCR beta chain sequence, with context. Antigen: not known. The data derive from a study of cytomegalovirus exposure and HLA in healthy donors. Background on the study: Early on, a data release was issued that held tens of millions of unique TCRs from HLA-typed donors. Findings and caveats of the study: TCR beta chain V- and J-gene trimming was linked, in a later analysis, to a missense variant in DCLRE1C. The study found most TCR sequences rare, yet found some public TCRs in many donors. Most CMV-associated TCR beta chains were later found to appear HLA-restricted.

Amplification used 60 Vbeta primers and 13 Jbeta primers. TCRdb's table, derived via immunoSEQ multiplex PCR, lists solely in-frame clones and lacks some. The table lists roughly 160,000 clones, more than 65% of them singletons. This CDR3 is 15 amino acids long. Germline assignment: CDR1 SGHVS and CDR2 FNYEAQ. Losses at the gene ends were 4 bases for V and 14 bases for J; bases not matched to a gene: 14. This clonotype was obtained from a woman in her fifties or sixties in good health and CMV-seronegative. The sequenced sample was PBMCs. V usage is TRBV7-6 and J usage is TRBJ1-6, with 7 bases identical to TRBD1. CDR3 sequence reads: CASSSLAGQVGTLHF. As DNA, the CDR3 is TGTGCCAGCAGCTCCCTAGCCGGACAGGTCGGAACCCTCCACTTT.